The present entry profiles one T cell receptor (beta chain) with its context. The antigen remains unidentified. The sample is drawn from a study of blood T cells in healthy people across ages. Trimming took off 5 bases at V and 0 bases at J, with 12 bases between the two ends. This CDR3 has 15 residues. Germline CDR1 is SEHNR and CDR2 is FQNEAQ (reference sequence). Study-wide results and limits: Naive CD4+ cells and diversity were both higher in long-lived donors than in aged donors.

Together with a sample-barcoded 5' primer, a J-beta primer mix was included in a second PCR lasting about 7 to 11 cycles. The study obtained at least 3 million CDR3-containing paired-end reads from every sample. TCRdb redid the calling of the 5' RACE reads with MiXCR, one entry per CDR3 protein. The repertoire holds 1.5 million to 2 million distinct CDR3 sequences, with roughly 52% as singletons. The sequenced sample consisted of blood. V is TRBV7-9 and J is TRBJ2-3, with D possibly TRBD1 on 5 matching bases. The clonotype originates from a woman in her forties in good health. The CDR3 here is CASSITGSSTDTQYF. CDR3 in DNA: TGTGCCAGCAGCATAACAGGTTCTAGCACAGATACGCAGTATTTT.